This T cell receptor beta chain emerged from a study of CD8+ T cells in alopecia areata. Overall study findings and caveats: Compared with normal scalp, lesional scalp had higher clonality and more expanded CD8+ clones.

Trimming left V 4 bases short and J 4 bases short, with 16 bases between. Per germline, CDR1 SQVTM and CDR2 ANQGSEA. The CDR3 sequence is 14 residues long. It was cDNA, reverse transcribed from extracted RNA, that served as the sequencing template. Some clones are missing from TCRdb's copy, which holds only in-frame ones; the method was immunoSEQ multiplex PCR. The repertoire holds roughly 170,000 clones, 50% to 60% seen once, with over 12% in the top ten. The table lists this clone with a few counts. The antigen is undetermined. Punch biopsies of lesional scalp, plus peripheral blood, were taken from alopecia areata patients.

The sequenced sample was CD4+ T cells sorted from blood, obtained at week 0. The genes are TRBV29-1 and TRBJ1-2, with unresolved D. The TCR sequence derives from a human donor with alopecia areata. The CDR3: CSVVSLGRAYGYTF. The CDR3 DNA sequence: TGCAGCGTTGTGTCGCTAGGGAGAGCCTATGGCTACACCTTC. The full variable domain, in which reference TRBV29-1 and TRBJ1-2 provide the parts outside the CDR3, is SAVISQKPSRDICQRGTSLTIQCQVDSQVTMMFWYRQQPGQSLTLIATANQGSEATYESGFVIDKFPISRPNLTFSTLTVSNMSPEDSSIYLCSVVSLGRAYGYTFGSGTRLTVV.